This record concerns one TCR beta chain sequence. TCRdb's copy holds only in-frame clones and misses some; the assay was immunoSEQ multiplex PCR. The sample includes about 160,000 clones, approximately 92% of them seen just once. This entry is derived from a study of blood T cell repertoires in COVID-19. This CDR3 has 16 residues. The germline V gene encodes CDR1 SNHLY and CDR2 FYNNEI. J lost 1 base, V lost 8 bases, and 10 bases had no gene match. The TCR originated in a woman aged 50 to 60 with acute or convalescent COVID-19. The sequencing sample was made of peripheral blood. The V and J genes are TRBV2 and TRBJ2-2, with 7 bases fitting TRBD1. The CDR3 DNA sequence: TGTGCCAGCTCAGAAGGGGGCTACCAGAACACCGGGGAGCTGTTTTTT. Its protein product is CASSEGGYQNTGELFF.